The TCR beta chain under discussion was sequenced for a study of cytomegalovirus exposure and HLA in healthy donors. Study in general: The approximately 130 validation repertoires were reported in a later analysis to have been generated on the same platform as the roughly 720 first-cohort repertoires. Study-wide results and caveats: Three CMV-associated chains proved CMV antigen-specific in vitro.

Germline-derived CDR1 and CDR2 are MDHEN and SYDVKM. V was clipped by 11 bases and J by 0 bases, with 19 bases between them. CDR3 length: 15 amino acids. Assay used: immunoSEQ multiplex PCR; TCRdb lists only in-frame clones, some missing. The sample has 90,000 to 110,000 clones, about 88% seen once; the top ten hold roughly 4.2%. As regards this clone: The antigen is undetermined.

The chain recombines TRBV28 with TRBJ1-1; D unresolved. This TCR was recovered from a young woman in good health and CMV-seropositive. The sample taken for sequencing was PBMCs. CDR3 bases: TGTGCCGCAGCGGCCGAACCCCTCGTGAACACTGAAGCTTTCTTT. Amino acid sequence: CAAAAEPLVNTEAFF.